This TCR beta chain was documented in a study of blood T cell repertoires in COVID-19. Study information: The United States, Italy and Spain supplied acute and convalescent COVID-19 samples.

Germline V gene sequence: CDR1 MNHEY, CDR2 SVGAGI. The CDR3 length is 14 residues. V was clipped by 5 bases and J by 4 bases; unmatched bases: 7. In the authors' workflow: Researchers report that nucleated cell counts were estimated from reference gene primer amplification. Clones were read by immunoSEQ multiplex PCR, and TCRdb kept only the in-frame ones, dropping some. That table is the source of V, J and clone size, and D and trimming were worked out from the DNA. The repertoire holds about 170,000 clones, 70% to 85% seen once, with about an eighth in the top ten. The source is a man aged 50-59 years who had recovered from COVID-19. The V gene is TRBV6-5, the J gene TRBJ1-1; 7 positions match TRBD1. What was sequenced was PBMCs or T cells enriched from blood (not recorded which). The CDR3, as DNA: TGTGCCAGCAGTCGGGACAGAGGGTCCACTGAAGCTTTCTTT. Translation gives CASSRDRGSTEAFF.